The 15 T cell receptor beta chains given below trace back to one sample, sequenced in a study of T cell responses to AZD1222 COVID-19 vaccine. Some clones are missing from TCRdb's copy, which holds only in-frame ones; the method was immunoSEQ multiplex PCR. This table holds about 110,000 clones, 88% found once. The source material was peripheral blood, sampled on day 0 of AZD1222 vaccination. All receptors derive from an adult in good health.

The chain couples TRBV12-1 to TRBJ2-3. TRBV12-1 is listed as a pseudogene. CDR3 length equals 16 residues. DNA of the CDR3: TGTGCCAGCAGCACCGCACAAAGCAAAAGCACAGATACGCAGTATTTT. Encoded protein: CASSTAQSKSTDTQYF.

The genes are TRBV3-1 (or the pseudogene TRBV3-2) and TRBJ1-4, with D perhaps TRBD1 (5 bases). V lost 4 bases and J 5 bases, leaving 11 bases between the germline ends. The CDR3 covers 14 residues. Germline CDR1 and CDR2: LGHDT and YNNKEL (reference sequence). CDR3 coding DNA: TGTGCCAGCAGCCTGCAGGGCCGAAATGAAAAACTGTTTTTT. This codes for CASSLQGRNEKLFF.

The V and J genes are TRBV6-5 and TRBJ1-1; D is uncertain. Trimming stripped 0 bases from V and 3 bases from J, with 5 bases between. Germline V gives CDR1 MNHEY, CDR2 SVGAGI. The CDR3 covers 13 residues. DNA for the CDR3: TGTGCCAGCAGTTACTCCCCGGACACTGAAGCTTTCTTT. This translates into CASSYSPDTEAFF.

This chain uses TRBV5-1 with TRBJ2-1; 9 nucleotides line up with TRBD2. V was clipped by 0 bases and J by 0 bases; unmatched bases: 1. This CDR3 spans 16 amino acids. Germline values: CDR1 SGHRS, CDR2 YFSETQ. The CDR3, as DNA: TGCGCCAGCAGCTTGGATAGCGGGAGCTCCTACAATGAGCAGTTCTTC. Encoded protein: CASSLDSGSSYNEQFF.

This clone was observed a handful of times. The CDR3 reads CASSASVKTDPYEQYF. The CDR3 DNA reads TGTGCCAGCAGCGCCTCGGTTAAGACAGACCCTTACGAGCAGTACTTC. The rearrangement uses TRBV9 and TRBJ2-7, with a possible D match to TRBD1 (5 bases). V shed 3 bases and J shed 4 bases, with 20 bases lying between them. This CDR3 comprises 16 residues. CDR1 is SGDLS and CDR2 is YYNGEE in the germline V gene.

J is TRBJ2-4 and V is TRBV11-2; perhaps TRBD2 as D (6 bases). The ends were cut back, 4 bases at V and 3 bases at J, with 13 bases in the middle. The CDR3 covers 15 residues. Germline CDR1 reads SGHAT; CDR2 reads FQNNGV. Here the CDR3 reads CASSYSGTLKNIQYF. DNA of the CDR3: TGTGCCAGCAGCTATTCCGGGACTCTCAAAAACATTCAGTACTTC.

This chain connects TRBV2 to TRBJ2-1; 8 bases match TRBD2. Germline lookup yields CDR1 SNHLY and CDR2 FYNNEI. The CDR3 consists of 13 residues. V was clipped by 7 bases and J by 4 bases; unmatched bases: 3. The CDR3 sequence is CASTPGGYNEQFF. The CDR3 coding sequence is TGTGCCAGCACCCCGGGAGGGTACAATGAGCAGTTCTTC.

The rearrangement uses TRBV7-6 and TRBJ2-1, with 9 bases aligning to TRBD2. J gave up 6 bases and V 5 bases, and 8 bases lay outside the gene matches. The V gene's germline CDR1 is SGHVS and CDR2 FNYEAQ. This CDR3 spans 15 amino acids. The CDR3 region is CASSQRTSEVNEQFF. The CDR3 DNA follows: TGTGCCAGCAGCCAGAGGACTAGCGAGGTCAATGAGCAGTTCTTC.

The chain employs TRBV21-1 and TRBJ1-4. TRBV21-1 is a recognized pseudogene. The CDR3 has 18 residues. The CDR3 sequence is CASSKDCGGGATNEKLFF. For the CDR3, the DNA is TGTGCCAGCAGCAAAGATTGTGGCGGGGGGGCAACTAATGAAAAACTGTTTTTT.

The V gene is TRBV25-1, the J gene TRBJ2-1; 11 bases are shared with TRBD2. Germline CDR1 reads MGHDK; CDR2 reads SYGVNS. The CDR3 is 14 residues long. Trimming took 6 bases from V and 7 from J; bases not matched to a gene: 5. CDR3 nucleotide sequence: TGTGCCAGCAGCATAGCGGGGGGGCGGAATGAGCAGTTCTTC. Its translation is CASSIAGGRNEQFF. The full variable domain, in which reference TRBV25-1 and TRBJ2-1 provide the parts outside the CDR3, is EADIYQTPRYLVIGTGKKITLECSQTMGHDKMYWYQQDPGMELHLIHYSYGVNSTEKGDLSSESTVSRIRTEHFPLTLESARPSHTSQYLCASSIAGGRNEQFFGPGTRLTVL.

This chain uses TRBV29-1 with TRBJ1-2, with D perhaps matching TRBD1 (6 bases). With 5 bases removed from V and 4 bases from J, the gap between germline ends came to 11 bases. Germline CDR1 reads SQVTM; CDR2 reads ANQGSEA. The length of the CDR3 is 12 residues. In DNA, the CDR3 is TGCAGCGTTACAGGGTGGGGCTATGGCTACACCTTC. Residues: CSVTGWGYGYTF.

This clone showed up just a few times. V usage is TRBV6-1 and J usage is TRBJ1-5; unclear D gene. Germline V lookup: CDR1 MNHNS, CDR2 SASEGT. Trimming took off 2 bases at V and 6 bases at J, with 8 bases between the two ends. CDR3 length: 13 amino acids. The CDR3 reads CASSERRAQPQHF. CDR3 DNA: TGTGCCAGCAGTGAACGGAGGGCTCAGCCCCAGCATTTT.

The chain employs TRBV11-2 and TRBJ2-2, with 7 positions matching TRBD2. The junction had 6 bases not matched to a gene; V was cut back by 3 bases and J by 5 bases. CDR3 length equals 15 residues. Germline CDR1 and CDR2: SGHAT and FQNNGV. CDR3 sequence reads: CASSLALGGTGELFF. CDR3 bases: TGTGCCAGCAGCTTGGCCCTGGGGGGGACCGGGGAGCTGTTTTTT.

The chain employs TRBV9 and TRBJ2-2; 10 bases fit TRBD1. The trim removed 5 bases at V and 5 bases at J, leaving 6 bases unmatched. This CDR3 spans 15 amino acids. Germline V gene data show CDR1 as SGDLS and CDR2 as YYNGEE. The CDR3 loop is CASRIRDRGTGELFF. The CDR3 region has the DNA TGTGCCAGCAGGATCCGGGACAGGGGTACCGGGGAGCTGTTTTTT.

The V call is TRBV5-6, the J call TRBJ1-4, with D possibly matching TRBD1 (6 bases). V gave up 9 bases and J gave up 2 bases, with 20 bases separating them. This CDR3 contains 16 residues. Germline CDR1 SGHDT, CDR2 YYEEEE. In nucleotides, the CDR3 is TGTGCCACCTCGACGTGGGGGCGCGGGACTAATGAAAAACTGTTTTTT. As protein: CATSTWGRGTNEKLFF.